The rows below give T cell receptor beta chains drawn from one sample of a study of shared clonotypes between healthy human individuals. Profiling relied on immunoSEQ multiplex PCR, and the TCRdb table lists in-frame clones only, not all of them. The table has roughly 590,000 clones, over 95% seen once. The material sequenced was naive CD8+ T cells sorted from blood. The receptors derive from a woman in her twenties or thirties in good health. CDR3s include the opening cysteine and the closing phenylalanine or tryptophan. The order of the fields is D gene, J gene, clone size, V gene, CDR3 DNA, CDR3 protein. D genes are given only for firm matches. Part of the rows lack a size; the others show once, few, many or a class for expanded clones.

TRBD2,TRBJ2-2,.,TRBV6-5,TGTGCCAGCAGCCCTACTAGCGCGAACACCGGGGAGCTGTTTTTT,CASSPTSANTGELFF
TRBD1,TRBJ1-5,.,TRBV19,TGTGCCAGTAGTTTCCAGGGGGCACGCAATCAGCCCCAGCATTTT,CASSFQGARNQPQHF
.,TRBJ1-1,.,TRBV28,TGTGCCAGCTCCTCGGTGAGGAGCAGACCTACCCCGAAAATGAACACTGAAGCTTTCTTT,CASSSVRSRPTPKMNTEAFF
.,TRBJ2-7,.,TRBV5-6,TGTGCCAGCAGCTTTTCGGACTTGTGGGTCTACGAGCAGTACTTC,CASSFSDLWVYEQYF
.,TRBJ2-3,once,TRBV27,TGTGCCAGCAGTCCCCGGGGGCGCCCAGATACGCAGTATTTT,CASSPRGRPDTQYF
.,TRBJ2-1,.,TRBV13,TGTGCCAGCAGTTTACCGGGTTCTTCCTACAATGAGCAGTTCTTC,CASSLPGSSYNEQFF
TRBD1,TRBJ2-7,.,TRBV27,TGTGCCAGCAGTCACGGGACAGGGGCCAACTACGAGCAGTACTTC,CASSHGTGANYEQYF
.,TRBJ2-7,.,TRBV28,TGTGCCAGCAGCTCACAGGGAAACGAGCAGTACTTC,CASSSQGNEQYF
.,TRBJ2-7,.,TRBV10-1,TGCGCCAGCAGTGAAATGTTCGGGACAACCCCGGAAGAGCAGTACTTC,CASSEMFGTTPEEQYF
.,TRBJ2-5,.,TRBV5-6,TGTGCCAGCAGCTTCCTGGAGACCCAGTACTTC,CASSFLETQYF
TRBD1,TRBJ2-2,.,TRBV28,TGTGCCAGCAGTTTAATTGGGACAGGCGCGAACACCGGGGAGCTGTTTTTT,CASSLIGTGANTGELFF
TRBD1,TRBJ1-4,.,TRBV7-9,TGTGCCAGCAGCTTAGCTCAGGGGGGGCCCAATGAAAAACTGTTTTTT,CASSLAQGGPNEKLFF
TRBD1,TRBJ2-1,once,TRBV7-9,TGTGCCAGCAGCGTACCCCCGGGACAGGGGGCAGGTGAGCAGTTCTTC,CASSVPPGQGAGEQFF
.,TRBJ2-1,.,TRBV4-1,TGCGCCAGCAGCAGCCGGGACAATTTCTACAATGAGCAGTTCTTC,CASSSRDNFYNEQFF
.,TRBJ2-2,.,TRBV2,TGTGCCAGCAGTGATACAGAGAACACCGGGGAGCTGTTTTTT,CASSDTENTGELFF
.,TRBJ2-3,.,TRBV27,TGTGCCAGCAGTTTTATCCAGAACACAGATACGCAGTATTTT,CASSFIQNTDTQYF
.,TRBJ1-1,.,TRBV5-1,TGCGCCAGCAGCTCGAACTTCCGGTCGACTGAAGCTTTCTTT,CASSSNFRSTEAFF
TRBD1,TRBJ1-5,.,TRBV28,TGTGCCAGCAGTTTGGACAGGGGGCGCTTGCGGCCCCAGCATTTT,CASSLDRGRLRPQHF
.,TRBJ2-1,.,TRBV12-5,TGTGCTAGTGCCCTCAGGGGCGTTTACAATGAGCAGTTCTTC,CASALRGVYNEQFF
.,TRBJ1-5,.,TRBV28,TGTGCCAGCGGAACAGGGTTGGGTCAGCCCCAGCATTTT,CASGTGLGQPQHF
.,TRBJ2-1,.,TRBV7-9,TGTGCCAGCAGCTCACCAGGACGGTACTCCTACAATGAGCAGTTCTTC,CASSSPGRYSYNEQFF
TRBD1,TRBJ2-7,.,TRBV7-6,TGTGCCAGCAGCTTCAAATCAGGGGGCTACGAGCAGTACTTC,CASSFKSGGYEQYF
.,TRBJ2-4,.,TRBV20-1,TGCAGTGCTACTTGGACGGACATTCAGTACTTC,CSATWTDIQYF
TRBD2,TRBJ2-1,.,TRBV7-8,TGTGCCAGCAGTTTGGTATCCGGGACTAGCAATGAGCAGTTCTTC,CASSLVSGTSNEQFF
.,TRBJ2-2,.,TRBV27,TGTGCCAGCAGGGGACATCTGAACACCGGGGAGCTGTTTTTT,CASRGHLNTGELFF
.,TRBJ2-7,.,TRBV5-1,TGCGCCAGCAGCTTGGCGCCATCCGATTACTACGAGCAGTACTTC,CASSLAPSDYYEQYF
TRBD1,TRBJ2-7,.,TRBV13,TGTGCCAGCAGCTACCTTCGACAGGGGGCCTACGAGCAGTACTTC,CASSYLRQGAYEQYF
TRBD2,TRBJ2-1,.,TRBV27,TGTGCCAGCAGCACAGCGGGAGTAAATGAGCAGTTCTTC,CASSTAGVNEQFF
TRBD1,TRBJ2-7,.,TRBV7-9,TGTGCCAGCAGACCCGGGACAGGGAGCTCCTACGAGCAGTACTTC,CASRPGTGSSYEQYF
.,TRBJ2-1,.,TRBV2,TGTGCCAGCAGTGAGAGTAGGCGCCAGAATGAGCAGTTCTTC,CASSESRRQNEQFF
.,TRBJ2-1,.,TRBV25-1,TGTGCCAGCAGTGCCTGGGGGAGCTCCTACAATGAGCAGTTCTTC,CASSAWGSSYNEQFF
.,TRBJ2-3,once,TRBV4-1,TGCGCCAGCAGCCAAGAACAAGGGGAGGGGGCAGATACGCAGTATTTT,CASSQEQGEGADTQYF
.,TRBJ1-2,.,TRBV28,TGTGCCAGCAGTTTAGTCGGGACACTTGGGCACGGCTACACCTTC,CASSLVGTLGHGYTF
.,TRBJ1-5,.,TRBV7-9,TGTGCCAGCAGCTTAGAGGGGGACCTCAATCAGCCCCAGCATTTT,CASSLEGDLNQPQHF
TRBD2,TRBJ2-3,.,TRBV5-6,TGTGCCAGCAGCCTACTAGCGGGAGGGAGCACAGATACGCAGTATTTT,CASSLLAGGSTDTQYF
TRBD1,TRBJ1-2,.,TRBV7-9,TGTGCCAGCAGCGGACAGGGAAGGGACTATGGCTACACCTTC,CASSGQGRDYGYTF
.,TRBJ2-7,.,TRBV2,TGTGCCAGCAGTGGAGACACGGAGGCCTACGAGCAGTACTTC,CASSGDTEAYEQYF
.,TRBJ2-1,.,TRBV7-9,TGTGCCAGCAGCTCGCGACTGGATAACGAGCAGTTCTTC,CASSSRLDNEQFF
.,TRBJ2-1,.,TRBV19,TGTGCCACCCAAGGGGGACACAATGAGCAGTTCTTC,CATQGGHNEQFF
TRBD2,TRBJ2-7,.,TRBV9,TGTGCCAGCAGCGTAGAACTAGCGGGAGCCCACGAGCAGTACTTC,CASSVELAGAHEQYF
.,TRBJ2-1,.,TRBV27,TGTGCCAGCAGAACCGACAAGAGCTCCTACAATGAGCAGTTCTTC,CASRTDKSSYNEQFF
TRBD1,TRBJ2-7,.,TRBV19,TGTGCCAGTAGTCCCCGGGACAGCTTCTACGAGCAGTACTTC,CASSPRDSFYEQYF
.,TRBJ2-7,.,TRBV6-5,TGTGCCAGCAGTTACGGAGGGGTTTACTACGAGCAGTACTTC,CASSYGGVYYEQYF
.,TRBJ1-1,.,TRBV13,TGTGCCAGCAGCTTAAGGGGCGGACTAAGCGGGACTGAAGCTTTCTTT,CASSLRGGLSGTEAFF
TRBD2,TRBJ2-7,.,TRBV19,TGTGCCAGTAGTTTTACTAGCGGAAGCTCCTACGAGCAGTACTTC,CASSFTSGSSYEQYF
.,TRBJ2-4,.,TRBV9,TGTGCCAGCAAAGGGGCCAAAAACATTCAGTACTTC,CASKGAKNIQYF
TRBD2,TRBJ2-7,.,TRBV4-1,TGCGCCAGCAGCCAAGGTCGGACTAGCGGTTACGAGCAGTACTTC,CASSQGRTSGYEQYF
.,TRBJ2-1,.,TRBV28,TGTGCCAGCAGTTTATTAGGGGGCGGGAGTAGAATTGAGCAGTTCTTC,CASSLLGGGSRIEQFF
.,TRBJ2-5,.,TRBV7-2,TGTGCCAGCAGCTTAGCGCGCGAAGAGACCCAGTACTTC,CASSLAREETQYF
TRBD2,TRBJ2-7,.,TRBV27,TGTGCCAGTTCGGAGATAGCGGGAACCCTCTCCTACGAGCAGTACTTC,CASSEIAGTLSYEQYF
.,TRBJ1-2,.,TRBV25-1,TGTGCCACAATCGGCCCGGGGGGGTCCCGCGGCTACACCTTC,CATIGPGGSRGYTF